This T cell receptor beta chain came from a study of blood T cell repertoires in COVID-19. The CDR3 length is 14 residues. Trimming removed 1 base at V and 4 bases at J, with 11 bases between. Germline V gene lookup returns CDR1 KGHSH and CDR2 LQKENI. The protocol was immunoSEQ multiplex PCR, while the TCRdb copy is restricted to in-frame clones and leaves out a portion. Found here are 200,000 or so clones, less than 90% of them singletons; the top ten hold around 6.1%. Specimen: peripheral blood. This TCR came from a woman aged 40-49 years with acute or convalescent COVID-19. The chain carries TRBV18 and TRBJ2-7, with D perhaps TRBD2 (5 bases). The CDR3 bases are TGTGCCAGCTCACCACGTGAGGGTACGTACGAGCAGTACTTC. This codes for CASSPREGTYEQYF.